This T cell receptor (beta chain) originates from a study of molecular identifiers for immune sequencing clone quantification. Overall study: With replicates, the RNA of about 20,000 or 100,000 naive CD8 cells was split five ways and four were sequenced. General study points: Over 98% of effector molecules, but under 1% in naive cells, were held by clones with more than 20 RNA copies.

The bulk TCR libraries were made with methods described before and with listed TCR primers. A single record per CDR3 protein comes from TCRdb applying MiXCR to the PCR reads. Of 250,000 to 350,000 distinct CDR3 sequences listed, about 21% are singletons. Input for naive CD8 libraries was 20,000 to 1,000,000 sorted cells; the RNA fraction used was 10%, 30% or 50%. Many counts were recorded for this clonotype. Its antigen is still unknown. CDR3 length equals 12 residues. The V gene's germline CDR1 is MDHEN and CDR2 SYDVKM. Trimming stripped 5 bases from V and 6 bases from J, with 9 bases between. The chain joins TRBV28 to TRBJ2-3; D uncertain. The receptor was isolated from a human donor in good health. Some libraries in this study had Jurkat cell RNA spiked in. Material: naive CD8+ T cells from blood, with Jurkat cell RNA spiked in. As to subset: FACS-sorted CD8+CD4-CCR7+CD45RA+ naive T cells. The CDR3 loop reads CASSRLMDTQYF. Here the CDR3 DNA reads TGTGCCAGCAGTAGACTGATGGATACGCAGTATTTT.